This entry features one TCR beta chain sequence. Its antigen is unidentified. TCRdb's copy holds only in-frame clones and misses some; the assay was immunoSEQ multiplex PCR. The sample includes more than 80,000 clones, about 86% of them seen just once. The sample originates from a study of lymphopenia after photon versus proton radiotherapy. Study-level results: Larger post-nadir TCR diversity loss correlated inversely with survival in deceased patients. Relative stability marked proton patients; photon patients lost diversity and naive cells. Only patients who died were analyzed for survival; proton advantage is unproven. Post-nadir diversity loss with photons came from oligoclonal expansion, particularly CD8+ Temra cells.

The CDR3 has 16 amino acids. The germline gives CDR1 MNHEY, CDR2 SMNVEV (reference sequence). V was shortened by 7 bases and J by 4 bases, with 19 bases between the two germline ends. Sequencing was performed on peripheral blood, taken from a patient treated with proton-based radiotherapy. The chain couples TRBV27 to TRBJ2-2; D remains ambiguous. This sequence originates from a man aged 55 to 70 with pancreatic cancer. DNA for the CDR3: TGTGCCAGCACCGACCGAGTGGGTCGTAGCACCGGGGAGCTGTTTTTT. Translation gives CASTDRVGRSTGELFF.